This T cell receptor (beta chain) comes out of a study of human thymus T cells. The CDR3 runs to 13 residues. The germline CDR1 and CDR2 sequences are KGHSH and LQKENI. V lost 2 bases and J lost 1, with 5 bases in between. Congenital heart defects were the reason for the corrective surgery that the donors, healthy Finnish infants, were having. The table came from immunoSEQ multiplex PCR; TCRdb's copy has only in-frame clones and leaves some out. The sample has some 57,000 clones; approximately 95% are singletons. A word on this clone: The same CDR3 arises from other DNA sequences in this sample as well.

The sequenced sample was blood. J is TRBJ1-1 and V is TRBV18; maybe TRBD1 (5 bases). The sequence derives from a boy under two years old with a congenital heart defect but otherwise immunologically healthy. The CDR3: CASSPRGNTEAFF. Written as DNA, the CDR3 is TGTGCCAGCTCACCAAGGGGGAACACTGAAGCTTTCTTT.